Listed here are 20 T cell receptor beta chains from one sample, sequenced in a study of monozygotic twins with inflammatory bowel disease. One entry per CDR3 protein, without DNA, is what TCRdb gives after re-calling the 5' RACE reads. This specimen shows hundreds of thousands of distinct CDR3 sequences; the ten leading clones hold 5.6%. The sequencing input was blood. The receptor source for this set is a human donor with ulcerative colitis or Crohn's disease, or a healthy co-twin of an affected twin (not recorded which).

The V gene is TRBV5-5, the J gene TRBJ2-1. The germline CDR1 and CDR2 sequences are SGHKS and YYEKEE (reference sequence). The CDR3 spans 15 residues. The CDR3 loop is CASSTMTASYNEQFF.

V and J are TRBV28 and TRBJ2-1; the D gene TCRdb calls, TRBD2, cannot be checked with no DNA. The V gene's germline CDR1 is MDHEN and CDR2 SYDVKM. This CDR3 comprises 16 residues. This CDR3 reads CASSLLLMGTYNEQFF.

The rearrangement links TRBV7-6 to TRBJ1-5; TCRdb's D call of TRBD1 is untestable without DNA. Looked up from germline, CDR1 is SGHVS and CDR2 is FNYEAQ. The CDR3 contains 13 residues. CDR3 loop: CASSFGGTQPQHF.

The V and J genes are TRBV5-1 and TRBJ2-5; absent DNA, TCRdb's TRBD1 call cannot be checked. The CDR3 sequence is 13 residues long. From germline, CDR1 is SGHRS and CDR2 YFSETQ. CDR3 protein: CASSPAPSETQYF.

The rearrangement joins TRBV30 to TRBJ1-4. The germline CDR1 and CDR2 sequences are GTSNPN and SVGIG (reference sequence). This CDR3 spans 13 amino acids. The CDR3 is CAWARFTDEKLFF.

This chain uses TRBV9 with TRBJ1-4; lacking DNA, the TRBD1 call made by TCRdb goes unchecked. This CDR3 comprises 14 residues. Germline assignment: CDR1 SGDLS and CDR2 YYNGEE. This CDR3 is CASSDQGPNEKLFF.

CDR3 sequence reads: CASNTQGLSNSPLHF. The chain recombines TRBV6-1 with TRBJ1-6; TCRdb reports TRBD1, a call that lacks DNA to check it against. The CDR3 has 15 residues. Germline V gene lookup returns CDR1 MNHNS and CDR2 SASEGT.

This chain links TRBV19 with TRBJ2-1; the D call of TRBD1 rests on TCRdb alone, since no DNA is present to check it. The germline V gene encodes CDR1 LNHDA and CDR2 SQIVND (reference sequence). The CDR3 is made up of 16 amino acids. This chain's CDR3 is CASSTTRDTFYNEQFF.

This chain joins TRBV27 and TRBJ2-1; TCRdb's assignment of TRBD1 cannot be checked, as there is no DNA. In germline, CDR1 is MNHEY, CDR2 SMNVEV (reference sequence). The CDR3 covers 11 residues. This chain's CDR3 is CASRSGGAQFF.

The chain recombines TRBV12-3 or TRBV12-4 with TRBJ2-4; without DNA, the TCRdb call of TRBD2 cannot be checked. The CDR3 sequence is 15 residues long. CDR3 protein: CASSSSGEAKNIQYF.

The V gene is TRBV5-5, the J gene TRBJ1-5; TCRdb selects TRBD1, and the lack of DNA leaves this call unchecked. Germline CDR1 and CDR2: SGHKS and YYEKEE (reference sequence). CDR3 size: 17 residues. CDR3 sequence reads: CASSLDPLSPLQQPQHF.

J is TRBJ1-4 and V is TRBV5-5; TCRdb gives TRBD1 as the D gene, but with no DNA this cannot be confirmed. Germline loops: CDR1 SGHKS, CDR2 YYEKEE (reference sequence). This CDR3 region has 17 residues. The CDR3 is CASSPRSGQATNEKLFF.

This chain links TRBV6-5 with TRBJ1-4; lacking DNA, the TRBD1 call made by TCRdb goes unchecked. Germline V gene lookup returns CDR1 MNHEY and CDR2 SVGAGI. The CDR3 extends over 15 amino acids. CDR3: CASSYEQGPPEKLFF.

This sequence joins TRBV20-1 and TRBJ2-7. The CDR3 extends over 14 amino acids. Germline CDR1 and CDR2: DFQATT and SNEGSKA (reference sequence). The CDR3 is CSARDAFSAYEQYF.

The chain couples TRBV3-1 to TRBJ2-7. CDR3 length equals 15 residues. Germline CDR1 is LGHDT and CDR2 is YNNKEL (reference sequence). CDR3 region: CASSPRQGRSYEQYF.

V is TRBV12-3 or TRBV12-4 and J is TRBJ1-1; TCRdb returns TRBD1, unconfirmable since there is no DNA. CDR3 length: 12 amino acids. The CDR3 region is CASSNPGTEAFF.

The chain is built from TRBV5-1 and TRBJ2-7; without DNA, the TCRdb call of TRBD2 cannot be checked. This CDR3 is 16 amino acids long. Germline lookup yields CDR1 SGHRS and CDR2 YFSETQ. The CDR3 loop reads CASSLSGVQSSYEQYF.

The V and J genes are TRBV29-1 and TRBJ2-3; there is no DNA to check the TCRdb D call of TRBD1. CDR3 length: 17 amino acids. In germline, CDR1 is SQVTM, CDR2 ANQGSEA. CDR3 residues: CSVEDYTGPGETDTQYF.

The V and J genes are TRBV6-5 and TRBJ1-4; TCRdb indicates TRBD1, and absent DNA this call remains unverified. The CDR3 runs to 16 residues. Germline V CDR1 and CDR2: MNHEY, SVGAGI. The CDR3 loop reads CASSYSITQGIGKLFF.

This chain connects TRBV6-2 or TRBV6-3 to TRBJ1-1; the D call of TRBD1 rests on TCRdb alone, since no DNA is present to check it. This CDR3 contains 15 residues. The germline V gene has CDR1 MNHEY and CDR2 SVGEGT. The CDR3 is CASRTPRAMNTEAFF.